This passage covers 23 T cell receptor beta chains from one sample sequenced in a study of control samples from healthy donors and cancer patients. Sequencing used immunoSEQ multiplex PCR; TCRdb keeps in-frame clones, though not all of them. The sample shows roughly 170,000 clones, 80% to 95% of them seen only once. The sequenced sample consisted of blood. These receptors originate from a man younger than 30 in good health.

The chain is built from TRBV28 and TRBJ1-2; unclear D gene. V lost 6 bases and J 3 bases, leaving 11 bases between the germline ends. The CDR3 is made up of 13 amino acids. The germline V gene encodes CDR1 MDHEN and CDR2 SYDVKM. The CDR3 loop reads CASSPSPYYGYTF. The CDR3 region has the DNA TGTGCCAGCAGCCCATCTCCTTACTATGGCTACACCTTC.

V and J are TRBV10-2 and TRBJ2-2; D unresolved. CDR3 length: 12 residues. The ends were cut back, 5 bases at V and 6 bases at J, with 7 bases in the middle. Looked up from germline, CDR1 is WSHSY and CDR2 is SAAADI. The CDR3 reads CASSIDAGELFF. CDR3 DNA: TGCGCCAGCAGTATAGATGCCGGGGAGCTGTTTTTT.

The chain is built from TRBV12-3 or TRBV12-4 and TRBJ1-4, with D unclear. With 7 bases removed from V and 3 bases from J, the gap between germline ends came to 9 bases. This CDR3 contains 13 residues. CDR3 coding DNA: TGTGCCAGCACGCTAGTAGCTAATGAAAAACTGTTTTTT. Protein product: CASTLVANEKLFF.

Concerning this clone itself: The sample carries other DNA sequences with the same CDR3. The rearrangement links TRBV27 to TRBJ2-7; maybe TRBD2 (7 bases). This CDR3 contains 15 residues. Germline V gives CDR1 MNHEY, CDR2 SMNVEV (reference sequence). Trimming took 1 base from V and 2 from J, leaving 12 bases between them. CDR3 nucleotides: TGTGCCAGCAGTTTATGGGGGCGGGGGCCCTACGAGCAGTACTTC. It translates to CASSLWGRGPYEQYF.

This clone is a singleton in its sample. This CDR3 reads CAIKDVSNQPQHF. The CDR3 DNA reads as TGTGCCATCAAGGATGTGAGCAATCAGCCCCAGCATTTT. This rearrangement joins TRBV10-3 to TRBJ1-5; D unresolved. CDR1 ENHRY and CDR2 SYGVKD come from the germline V gene. The V gene lost 7 bases and the J gene lost 1 base, with 8 bases spanning the gap. The CDR3 totals 13 residues.

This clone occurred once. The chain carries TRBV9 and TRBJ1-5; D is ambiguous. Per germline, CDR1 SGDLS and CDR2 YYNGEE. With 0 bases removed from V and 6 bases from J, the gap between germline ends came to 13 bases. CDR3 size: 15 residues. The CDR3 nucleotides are TGTGCCAGCAGCGTAGATAGCGGAGGAGGTCAGCCCCAGCATTTT. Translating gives CASSVDSGGGQPQHF.

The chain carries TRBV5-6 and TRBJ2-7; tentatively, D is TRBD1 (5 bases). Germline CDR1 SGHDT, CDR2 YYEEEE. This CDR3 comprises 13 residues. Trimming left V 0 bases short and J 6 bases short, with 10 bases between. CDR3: CASSLEAGREQYF. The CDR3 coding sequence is TGTGCCAGCAGCTTGGAGGCAGGGCGCGAGCAGTACTTC.

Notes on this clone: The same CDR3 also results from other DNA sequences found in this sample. The chain's CDR3 is CASSLEGNPSEQYF. Written as DNA, the CDR3 is TGTGCCAGCAGTTTAGAGGGGAATCCCTCCGAGCAGTACTTC. The chain links TRBV28 to TRBJ2-7; tentatively, D is TRBD1 or TRBD2 (5 bases each). The CDR3 sequence is 14 residues long. V lost 2 bases, J lost 6 bases, and 14 bases lay in between. The germline CDR1 and CDR2 sequences are MDHEN and SYDVKM.

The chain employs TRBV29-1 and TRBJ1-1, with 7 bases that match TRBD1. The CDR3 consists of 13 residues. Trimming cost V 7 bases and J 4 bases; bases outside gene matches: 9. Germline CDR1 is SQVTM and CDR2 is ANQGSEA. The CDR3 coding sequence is TGCAGCGCCTTGACAGGGAGTGTCACTGAAGCTTTCTTT. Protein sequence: CSALTGSVTEAFF.

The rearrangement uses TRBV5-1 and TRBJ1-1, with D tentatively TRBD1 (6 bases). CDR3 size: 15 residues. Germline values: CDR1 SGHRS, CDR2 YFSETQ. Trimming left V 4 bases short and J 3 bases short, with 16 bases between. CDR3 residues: CASSTNRAGDTEAFF. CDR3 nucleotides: TGCGCCAGCAGCACAAACAGGGCGGGGGACACTGAAGCTTTCTTT.

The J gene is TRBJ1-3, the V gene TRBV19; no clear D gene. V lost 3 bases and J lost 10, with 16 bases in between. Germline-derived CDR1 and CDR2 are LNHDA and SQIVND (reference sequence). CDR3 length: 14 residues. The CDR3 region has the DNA TGTGCCAGTAGTATCAAGCCCCTTTGGAATACCATATATTTT. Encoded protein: CASSIKPLWNTIYF.

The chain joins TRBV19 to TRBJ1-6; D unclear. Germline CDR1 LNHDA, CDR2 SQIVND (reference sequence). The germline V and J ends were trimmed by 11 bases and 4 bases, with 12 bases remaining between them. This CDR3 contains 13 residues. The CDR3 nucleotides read TGTGCCTCAAGAAAAACTTATAATTCACCCCTCCACTTT. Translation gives CASRKTYNSPLHF.

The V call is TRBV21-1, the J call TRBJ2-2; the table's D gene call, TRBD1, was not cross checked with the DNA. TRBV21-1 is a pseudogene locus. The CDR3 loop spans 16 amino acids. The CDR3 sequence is CASSKASGAGPGELFF. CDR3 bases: TGTGCCAGCAGCAAAGCCTCTGGGGCCGGGCCCGGGGAGCTGTTTTTT.

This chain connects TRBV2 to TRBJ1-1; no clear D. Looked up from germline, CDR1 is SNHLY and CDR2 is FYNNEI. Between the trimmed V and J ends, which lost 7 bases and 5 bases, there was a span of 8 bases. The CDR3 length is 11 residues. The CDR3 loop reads CASITATEAFF. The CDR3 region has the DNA TGTGCCAGCATCACAGCGACTGAAGCTTTCTTT.

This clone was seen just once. Here the CDR3 DNA reads TGTGCCAGCAGACCGGGGCCTAACTATGGCTACACCTTC. Translated: CASRPGPNYGYTF. The V and J genes are TRBV12-3 or TRBV12-4 and TRBJ1-2; TRBD1 might be the D (5 bases). CDR3 length: 13 amino acids. Trimming stripped 6 bases from V and 0 bases from J, with 8 bases between.

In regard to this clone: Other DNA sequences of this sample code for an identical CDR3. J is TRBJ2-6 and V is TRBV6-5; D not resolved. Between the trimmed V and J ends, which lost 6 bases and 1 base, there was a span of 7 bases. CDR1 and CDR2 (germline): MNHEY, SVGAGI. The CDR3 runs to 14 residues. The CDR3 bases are TGTGCCAGCAGACCGTTTTCTGGGGCCAACGTCCTGACTTTC. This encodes CASRPFSGANVLTF.

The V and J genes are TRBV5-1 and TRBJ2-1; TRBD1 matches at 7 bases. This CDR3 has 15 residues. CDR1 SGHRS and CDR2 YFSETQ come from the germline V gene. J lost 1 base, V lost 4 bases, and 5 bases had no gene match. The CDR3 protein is CASSPGTVSYNEQFF. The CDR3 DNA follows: TGCGCCAGCAGCCCCGGGACAGTTTCCTACAATGAGCAGTTCTTC.

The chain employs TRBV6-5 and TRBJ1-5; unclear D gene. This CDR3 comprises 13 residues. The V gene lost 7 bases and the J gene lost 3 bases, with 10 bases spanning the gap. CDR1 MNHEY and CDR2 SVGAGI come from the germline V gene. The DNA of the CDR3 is TGTGCCAGCAAAGGGAGACTCAATCAGCCCCAGCATTTT. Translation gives CASKGRLNQPQHF.

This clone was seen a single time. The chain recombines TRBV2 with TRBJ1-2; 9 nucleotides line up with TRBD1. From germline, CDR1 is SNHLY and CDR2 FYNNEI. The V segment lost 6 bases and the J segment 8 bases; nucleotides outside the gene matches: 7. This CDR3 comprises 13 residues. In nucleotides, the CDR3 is TGTGCCAGCAGCGTGGGACAGGGTGGGGGCTACACCTTC. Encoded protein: CASSVGQGGGYTF.

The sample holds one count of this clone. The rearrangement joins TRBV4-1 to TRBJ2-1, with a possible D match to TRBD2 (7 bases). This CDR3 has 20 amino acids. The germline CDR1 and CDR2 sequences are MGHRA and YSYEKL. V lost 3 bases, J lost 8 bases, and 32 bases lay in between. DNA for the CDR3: TGCGCCAGCAGCCACCCCAAAACCCCCCCCCTAACGGGGGGCAGAGATGAGCAGTTCTTC. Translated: CASSHPKTPPLTGGRDEQFF.

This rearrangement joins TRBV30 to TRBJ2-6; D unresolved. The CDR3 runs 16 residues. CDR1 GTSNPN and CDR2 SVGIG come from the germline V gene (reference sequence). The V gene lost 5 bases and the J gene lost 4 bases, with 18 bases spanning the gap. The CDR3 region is CAWFGYLSSGANVLTF. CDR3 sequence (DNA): TGTGCCTGGTTTGGCTATCTAAGCTCCGGGGCCAACGTCCTGACTTTC.

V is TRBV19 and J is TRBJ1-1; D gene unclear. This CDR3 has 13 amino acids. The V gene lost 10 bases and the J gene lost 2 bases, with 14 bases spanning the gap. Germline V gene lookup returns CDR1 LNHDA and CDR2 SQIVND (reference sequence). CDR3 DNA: TGTGCCACTTCTTTTCAGGTAAACACTGAAGCTTTCTTT. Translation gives CATSFQVNTEAFF.

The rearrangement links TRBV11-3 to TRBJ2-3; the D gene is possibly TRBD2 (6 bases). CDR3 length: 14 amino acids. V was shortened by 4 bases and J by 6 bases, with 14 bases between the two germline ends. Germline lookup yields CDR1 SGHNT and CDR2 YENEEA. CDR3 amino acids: CASSSGLAGDTQYF. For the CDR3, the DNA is TGTGCCAGCAGCTCAGGACTCGCGGGGGATACGCAGTATTTT. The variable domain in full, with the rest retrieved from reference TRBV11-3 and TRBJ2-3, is EAGVVQSPRYKIIEKKQPVAFWCNPISGHNTLYWYLQNLGQGPELLIRYENEEAVDDSQLPKDRFSAERLKGVDSTLKIQPAELGDSAVYLCASSSGLAGDTQYFGPGTRLTVL.